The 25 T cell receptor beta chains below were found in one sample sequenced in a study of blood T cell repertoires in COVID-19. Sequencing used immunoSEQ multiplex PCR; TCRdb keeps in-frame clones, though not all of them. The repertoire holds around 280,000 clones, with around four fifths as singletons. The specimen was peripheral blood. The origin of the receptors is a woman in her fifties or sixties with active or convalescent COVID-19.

CDR3 nucleotide sequence: TGTGCCAGCAGCTTAGAGGCGGTCGGCAGCGAGCAGTACTTC. Its translation is CASSLEAVGSEQYF. The rearrangement links TRBV7-2 to TRBJ2-7; no clear D. Germline CDR1 and CDR2: SGHTA and FQGNSA. The V and J ends lost 1 base and 6 bases respectively, with 13 bases between them. The CDR3 extends over 14 amino acids.

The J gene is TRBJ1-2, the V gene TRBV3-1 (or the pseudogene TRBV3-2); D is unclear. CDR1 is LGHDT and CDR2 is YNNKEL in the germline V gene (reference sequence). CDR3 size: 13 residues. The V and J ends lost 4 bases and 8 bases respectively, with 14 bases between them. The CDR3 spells CASSRATTWGYTF. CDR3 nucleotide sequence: TGTGCCAGCAGCCGAGCAACGACTTGGGGCTACACCTTC.

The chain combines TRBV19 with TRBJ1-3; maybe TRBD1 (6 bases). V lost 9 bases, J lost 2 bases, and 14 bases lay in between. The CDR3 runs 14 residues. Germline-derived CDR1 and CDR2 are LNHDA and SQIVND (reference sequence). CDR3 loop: CASSQGHPGNTIYF. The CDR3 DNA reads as TGTGCCAGCAGCCAGGGACACCCTGGAAACACCATATATTTT.

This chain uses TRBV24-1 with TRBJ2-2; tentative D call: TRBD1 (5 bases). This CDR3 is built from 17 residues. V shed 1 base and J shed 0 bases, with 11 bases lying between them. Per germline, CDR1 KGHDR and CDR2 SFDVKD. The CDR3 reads CATSDLITGANTGELFF. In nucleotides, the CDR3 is TGTGCCACCAGTGATTTAATTACAGGTGCGAACACCGGGGAGCTGTTTTTT.

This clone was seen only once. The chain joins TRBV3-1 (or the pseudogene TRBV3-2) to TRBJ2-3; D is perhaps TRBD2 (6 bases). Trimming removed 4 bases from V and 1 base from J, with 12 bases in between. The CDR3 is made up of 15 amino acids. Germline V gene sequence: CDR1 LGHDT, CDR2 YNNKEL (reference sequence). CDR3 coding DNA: TGTGCCAGCAGCCCGAGATGGGGGGGCACAGATACGCAGTATTTT. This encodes CASSPRWGGTDTQYF.

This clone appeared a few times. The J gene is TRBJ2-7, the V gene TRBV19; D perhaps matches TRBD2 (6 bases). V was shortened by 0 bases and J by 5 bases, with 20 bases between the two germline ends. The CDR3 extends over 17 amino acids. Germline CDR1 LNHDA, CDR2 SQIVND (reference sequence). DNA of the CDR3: TGTGCCAGTAGTATAGATCTATCGGGGGAGGTTCCCCACGAGCAGTACTTC. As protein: CASSIDLSGEVPHEQYF. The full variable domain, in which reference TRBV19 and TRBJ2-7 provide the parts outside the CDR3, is DGGITQSPKYLFRKEGQNVTLSCEQNLNHDAMYWYRQDPGQGLRLIYYSQIVNDFQKGDIAEGYSVSREKKESFPLTVTSAQKNPTAFYLCASSIDLSGEVPHEQYFGPGTRLTVT.

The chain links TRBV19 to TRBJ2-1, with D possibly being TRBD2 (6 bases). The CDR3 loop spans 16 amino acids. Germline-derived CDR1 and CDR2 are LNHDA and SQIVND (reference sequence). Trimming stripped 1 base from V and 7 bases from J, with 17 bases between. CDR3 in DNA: TGTGCCAGTAGTATAGCAGGCGGGATAAATTTAAATGAGCAGTTCTTC. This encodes CASSIAGGINLNEQFF.

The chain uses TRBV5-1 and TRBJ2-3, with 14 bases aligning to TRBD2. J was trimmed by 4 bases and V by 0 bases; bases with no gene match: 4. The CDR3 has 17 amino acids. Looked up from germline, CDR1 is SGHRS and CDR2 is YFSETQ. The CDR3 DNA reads TGCGCCAGCAGCTTGGGGGGACTAGCGGGAGCGGCAGATACGCAGTATTTT. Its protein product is CASSLGGLAGAADTQYF. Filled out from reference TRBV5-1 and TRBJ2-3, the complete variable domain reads KAGVTQTPRYLIKTRGQQVTLSCSPISGHRSVSWYQQTPGQGLQFLFEYFSETQRNKGNFPGRFSGRQFSNSRSEMNVSTLELGDSALYLCASSLGGLAGAADTQYFGPGTRLTVL.

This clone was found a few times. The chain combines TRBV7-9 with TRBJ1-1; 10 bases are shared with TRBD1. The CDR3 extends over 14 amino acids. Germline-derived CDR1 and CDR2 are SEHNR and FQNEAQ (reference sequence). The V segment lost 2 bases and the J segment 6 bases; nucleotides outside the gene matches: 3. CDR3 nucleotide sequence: TGTGCCAGCAGCTTAACCGGACAGGGGGCTGAAGCTTTCTTT. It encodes CASSLTGQGAEAFF.

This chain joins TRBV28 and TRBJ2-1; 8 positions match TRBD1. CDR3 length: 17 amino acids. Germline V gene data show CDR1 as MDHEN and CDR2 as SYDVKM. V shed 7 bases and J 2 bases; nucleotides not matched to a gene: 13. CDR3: CASNILQGAGPYNEQFF. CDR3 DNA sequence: TGTGCCAGCAACATCCTCCAGGGGGCGGGTCCCTACAATGAGCAGTTCTTC. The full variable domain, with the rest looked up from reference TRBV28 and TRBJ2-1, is DVKVTQSSRYLVKRTGEKVFLECVQDMDHENMFWYRQDPGLGLRLIYFSYDVKMKEKGDIPEGYSVSREKKERFSLILESASTNQTSMYLCASNILQGAGPYNEQFFGPGTRLTVL.

CDR3 sequence reads: CAGGREAGGETQYF. The CDR3 bases are TGTGCCGGGGGACGGGAGGCAGGTGGAGAGACCCAGTACTTC. The gene calls are TRBV7-9 and TRBJ2-5, with TRBD2 identical over 7 bases. The V gene's germline CDR1 is SEHNR and CDR2 FQNEAQ (reference sequence). CDR3 size: 14 residues. V trimming: 11 bases; J trimming: 4 bases; junction bases outside the gene matches: 13.

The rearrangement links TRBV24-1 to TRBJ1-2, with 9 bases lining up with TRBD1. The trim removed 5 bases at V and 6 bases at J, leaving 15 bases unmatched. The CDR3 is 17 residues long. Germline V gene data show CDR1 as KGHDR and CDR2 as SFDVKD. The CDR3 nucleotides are TGTGCCACCAGTGCCCCTCCCAGGCGGACAGGGGAGGATGGCTACACCTTC. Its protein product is CATSAPPRRTGEDGYTF.

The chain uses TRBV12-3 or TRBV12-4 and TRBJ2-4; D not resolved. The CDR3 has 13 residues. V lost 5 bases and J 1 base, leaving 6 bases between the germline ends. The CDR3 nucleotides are TGTGCCAGCAGTGCACGGGCCAAAAACATTCAGTACTTC. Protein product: CASSARAKNIQYF.

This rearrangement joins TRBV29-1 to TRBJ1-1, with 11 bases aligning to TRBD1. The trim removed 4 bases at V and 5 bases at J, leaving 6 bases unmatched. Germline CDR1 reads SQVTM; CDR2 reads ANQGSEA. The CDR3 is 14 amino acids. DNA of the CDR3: TGCAGCGTTGGAGGACAGGGGGCAGGGACTGAAGCTTTCTTT. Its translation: CSVGGQGAGTEAFF.

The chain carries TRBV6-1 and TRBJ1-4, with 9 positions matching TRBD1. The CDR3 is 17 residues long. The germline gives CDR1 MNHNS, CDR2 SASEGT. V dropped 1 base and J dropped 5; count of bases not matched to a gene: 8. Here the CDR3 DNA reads TGTGCCAGCAGTGAAGTGAGGACAGGGGTACTAAATGAAAAACTGTTTTTT. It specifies CASSEVRTGVLNEKLFF.

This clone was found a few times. The CDR3 spells CASSAGAGWNTEAFF. CDR3 coding DNA: TGTGCCAGCAGTGCGGGGGCAGGGTGGAACACTGAAGCTTTCTTT. V and J are TRBV28 and TRBJ1-1, with D tentatively TRBD1 (6 bases). The germline V gene encodes CDR1 MDHEN and CDR2 SYDVKM. This CDR3 region has 15 residues. Trimming shortened V by 5 bases and J by 1 base, and 14 bases separated the two germline ends.

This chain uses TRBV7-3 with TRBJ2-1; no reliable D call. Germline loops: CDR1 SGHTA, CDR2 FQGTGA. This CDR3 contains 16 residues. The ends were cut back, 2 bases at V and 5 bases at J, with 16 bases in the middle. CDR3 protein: CASSLVRSEINNEQFF. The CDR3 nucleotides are TGTGCCAGCAGCTTAGTCCGCAGCGAGATAAACAATGAGCAGTTCTTC.

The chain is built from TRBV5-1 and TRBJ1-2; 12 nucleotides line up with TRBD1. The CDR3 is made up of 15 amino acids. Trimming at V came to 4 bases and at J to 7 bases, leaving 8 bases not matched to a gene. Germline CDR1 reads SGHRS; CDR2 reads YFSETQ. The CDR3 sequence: CASSPRDRGRGGYTF. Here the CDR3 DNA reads TGCGCCAGCAGCCCCCGGGACAGGGGGCGCGGTGGCTACACCTTC. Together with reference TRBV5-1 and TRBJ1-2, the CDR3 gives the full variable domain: KAGVTQTPRYLIKTRGQQVTLSCSPISGHRSVSWYQQTPGQGLQFLFEYFSETQRNKGNFPGRFSGRQFSNSRSEMNVSTLELGDSALYLCASSPRDRGRGGYTFGSGTRLTVV.

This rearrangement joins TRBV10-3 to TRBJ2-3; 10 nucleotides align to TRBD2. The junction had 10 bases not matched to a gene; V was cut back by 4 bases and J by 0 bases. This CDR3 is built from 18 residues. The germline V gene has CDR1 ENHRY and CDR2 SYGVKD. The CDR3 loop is CAISGQPGLAVSTDTQYF. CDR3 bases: TGTGCCATCAGTGGCCAGCCCGGACTAGCGGTTAGCACAGATACGCAGTATTTT.

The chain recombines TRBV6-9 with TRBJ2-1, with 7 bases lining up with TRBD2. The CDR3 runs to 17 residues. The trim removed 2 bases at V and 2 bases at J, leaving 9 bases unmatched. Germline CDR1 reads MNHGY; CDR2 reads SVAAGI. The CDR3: CASSYPAAGRTYNEQFF. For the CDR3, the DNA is TGTGCCAGCAGTTATCCCGCAGCGGGAAGGACCTACAATGAGCAGTTCTTC.

The CDR3 protein is CASQLFGRGAGGGEQYF. The CDR3 region has the DNA TGTGCCAGCCAGCTTTTTGGTAGGGGTGCGGGAGGAGGCGAGCAGTACTTC. This chain joins TRBV5-4 and TRBJ2-7; 8 bases match TRBD2. Germline loops: CDR1 SGHNT, CDR2 YYREEE (reference sequence). Trimming removed 7 bases from V and 6 bases from J; junction bases left unmatched: 21. CDR3 size: 17 residues.

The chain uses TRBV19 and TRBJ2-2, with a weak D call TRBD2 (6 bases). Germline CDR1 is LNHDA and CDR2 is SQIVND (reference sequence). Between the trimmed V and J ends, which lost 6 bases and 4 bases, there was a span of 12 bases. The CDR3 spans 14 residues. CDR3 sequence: CASRIQGGTGELFF. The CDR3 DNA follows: TGTGCCAGTAGAATCCAGGGAGGCACCGGGGAGCTGTTTTTT.

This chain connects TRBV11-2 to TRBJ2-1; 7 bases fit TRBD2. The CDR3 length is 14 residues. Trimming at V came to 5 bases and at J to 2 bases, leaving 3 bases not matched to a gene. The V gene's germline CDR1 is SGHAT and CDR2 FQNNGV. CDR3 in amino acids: CASSHGRTYNEQFF. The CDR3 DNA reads TGTGCCAGCAGCCACGGGAGGACCTACAATGAGCAGTTCTTC.

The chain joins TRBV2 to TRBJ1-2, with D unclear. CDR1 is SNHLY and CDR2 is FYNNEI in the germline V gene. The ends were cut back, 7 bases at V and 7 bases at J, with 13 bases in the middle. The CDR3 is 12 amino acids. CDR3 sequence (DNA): TGTGCCAGCAAGGCCCGGGGTCTTGGCTACACCTTC. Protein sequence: CASKARGLGYTF.

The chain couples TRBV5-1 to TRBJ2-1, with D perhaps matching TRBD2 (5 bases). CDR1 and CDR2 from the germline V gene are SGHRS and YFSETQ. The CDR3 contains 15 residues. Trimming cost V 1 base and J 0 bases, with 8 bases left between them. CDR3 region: CASSLRLASYNEQFF. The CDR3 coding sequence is TGCGCCAGCAGCTTGAGGCTAGCCTCCTACAATGAGCAGTTCTTC.